This entry describes one T cell receptor (beta chain). The data originate from a study of blood T cell repertoires in COVID-19. Overall study: T cells, B-cell-depleted T cells, or PBMCs supplied cDNA or gDNA.

Original data processing: Estimation of nucleated cell counts was performed using reference gene primer amplification. TCRdb's table, derived via immunoSEQ multiplex PCR, lists solely in-frame clones and lacks some. V, J and clone size are taken as reported in that table, and D and trimming were inferred from the DNA itself. This table has roughly 200,000 clones, approximately 80% appearing once. V lost 5 bases and J lost 0, with 14 bases in between. This CDR3 is 16 amino acids long. Germline CDR1 reads SGHTA; CDR2 reads FQGNSA. Specimen: peripheral blood. This receptor was identified in a human donor in a cohort sampled during active COVID-19. This chain connects TRBV7-2 to TRBJ1-5; possible D gene TRBD1, 5 bases. The CDR3 nucleotides are TGTGCCAGCAGCGCCCAGGGCCCGGATAGCAATCAGCCCCAGCATTTT. Protein sequence: CASSAQGPDSNQPQHF. Combining the CDR3 with reference TRBV7-2 and TRBJ1-5 gives the whole variable domain GAGVSQSPSNKVTEKGKDVELRCDPISGHTALYWYRQSLGQGLEFLIYFQGNSAPDKSGLPSDRFSAERTGGSVSTLTIQRTQQEDSAVYLCASSAQGPDSNQPQHFGDGTRLSIL.